One sample yielded the 32 T cell receptor beta chains listed below, sequenced in a study of T cells expressing NK-cell markers. TCRdb re-called the 5' RACE reads; every CDR3 protein appears as one record, without DNA. This table holds roughly 380,000 distinct CDR3 sequences. Sequencing was done on a sample of blood T cells: a sorted CD56 or NKG2C T cell subset, CD4+ or CD8+ T cells, or bulk PBMC T cells (not recorded which). These receptor sequences come from a man aged 18-69 years in good health.

The chain uses TRBV4-2 and TRBJ2-6. Looked up from germline, CDR1 is LGHNA and CDR2 is YNFKEQ. This CDR3 comprises 16 residues. CDR3: CASSQEQGSGANVLTF.

V is TRBV9 and J is TRBJ2-3. The CDR3 totals 16 residues. Germline V CDR1 and CDR2: SGDLS, YYNGEE. CDR3: CASSARGLWGTDTQYF.

The chain recombines TRBV2 with TRBJ1-3; TCRdb's D gene call, TRBD1, goes unchecked for lack of DNA. The CDR3 sequence is 17 residues long. From germline, CDR1 is SNHLY and CDR2 FYNNEI. CDR3 residues: CASRGSRRSESGNTIYF.

The rearrangement uses TRBV9 and TRBJ1-6; the D call from TCRdb, TRBD1, cannot be confirmed without DNA. The V gene's germline CDR1 is SGDLS and CDR2 YYNGEE. CDR3 length equals 15 residues. CDR3 protein: CASSVGQGYNSPLHF.

The chain is built from TRBV12-3 or TRBV12-4 and TRBJ1-1. The CDR3 has 12 residues. CDR3 residues: CASSLRGTLTFF.

The chain uses TRBV5-1 and TRBJ1-4; TCRdb's D call of TRBD1 is untestable without DNA. Germline values: CDR1 SGHRS, CDR2 YFSETQ. This CDR3 has 14 residues. This CDR3 is CASRKDTTNEKLFF.

The chain recombines TRBV6-2 or TRBV6-3 with TRBJ1-1. The CDR3 contains 11 residues. Germline loops: CDR1 MNHEY, CDR2 SVGEGT. The CDR3 region is CASSLKGAGFF.

This chain uses TRBV15 with TRBJ2-3; with no DNA, the TCRdb D assignment of TRBD1 cannot be verified. The CDR3 is 17 residues long. Germline V gives CDR1 LNHNV, CDR2 YYDKDF (reference sequence). The CDR3 region is CATSRDVGGASLDTQYF.

The chain links TRBV12-3 or TRBV12-4 to TRBJ1-6; the TCRdb call, TRBD1, lacks DNA for checking. This CDR3 is 14 amino acids long. The CDR3 protein is CASRPDSNNSPLHF.

The gene calls are TRBV7-6 and TRBJ2-1; there is no DNA to check the TCRdb D call of TRBD2. CDR3 length: 17 amino acids. CDR1 and CDR2 from the germline V gene are SGHVS and FNYEAQ. The CDR3 protein is CASSLYGTSGSYNEQFF.

The chain links TRBV5-5 to TRBJ1-2; the D call of TRBD1 rests on TCRdb alone, since no DNA is present to check it. The germline CDR1 and CDR2 sequences are SGHKS and YYEKEE (reference sequence). This CDR3 is built from 16 residues. CDR3 sequence reads: CASSPIGTRNNYGYTF.

V gene TRBV11-2 combines with J gene TRBJ2-1; TCRdb's D call, TRBD1, is unchecked because there is no DNA. CDR1 and CDR2 (germline): SGHAT, FQNNGV. The CDR3 sequence is 15 residues long. CDR3 in amino acids: CASSVPGQSFNEQFF.

Here the CDR3 reads CASSERGSSNYGYTF. The chain uses TRBV6-1 and TRBJ1-2; TCRdb lists TRBD1, though no DNA is available to test this call. There are 15 residues in the CDR3. Germline CDR1 is MNHNS and CDR2 is SASEGT.

This chain's CDR3 is CASSVSSNTGELFF. The chain uses TRBV7-2 and TRBJ2-2. The CDR3 runs to 14 residues. Per germline, CDR1 SGHTA and CDR2 FQGNSA.

The chain carries TRBV30 and TRBJ2-2. CDR1 GTSNPN and CDR2 SVGIG come from the germline V gene (reference sequence). The CDR3 extends over 11 amino acids. The CDR3 spells CAASGFGELFF.

This CDR3 reads CASSPTTGRTDTQYF. The chain joins TRBV28 to TRBJ2-3; TCRdb indicates TRBD1, and absent DNA this call remains unverified. This CDR3 comprises 15 residues. The germline gives CDR1 MDHEN, CDR2 SYDVKM. Based on the CDR3 plus reference TRBV28 and TRBJ2-3, the full variable domain is DVKVTQSSRYLVKRTGEKVFLECVQDMDHENMFWYRQDPGLGLRLIYFSYDVKMKEKGDIPEGYSVSREKKERFSLILESASTNQTSMYLCASSPTTGRTDTQYFGPGTRLTVL.

The chain employs TRBV5-6 and TRBJ2-1; TCRdb names TRBD1, which stays unverified in the absence of DNA. The germline CDR1 and CDR2 sequences are SGHDT and YYEEEE. The CDR3 contains 14 residues. The CDR3 reads CASSLFQGVGEQFF.

The rearrangement links TRBV20-1 to TRBJ2-5; checking the TCRdb D call of TRBD2 is not possible without DNA. Germline CDR1 and CDR2: DFQATT and SNEGSKA (reference sequence). This CDR3 spans 15 amino acids. Here the CDR3 reads CSASRSGGSKETQYF.

The chain has TRBV12-3 or TRBV12-4 and TRBJ1-2; TCRdb proposes TRBD1, but this gene call is untestable without DNA. CDR3 length equals 13 residues. CDR3 sequence reads: CASSNDRNYGYTF.

The chain employs TRBV20-1 and TRBJ2-3; the TCRdb call, TRBD1, lacks DNA for checking. Germline assignment: CDR1 DFQATT and CDR2 SNEGSKA (reference sequence). The CDR3 has 14 amino acids. CDR3 in amino acids: CSARIPRAVDTQYF.

The chain combines TRBV12-3 or TRBV12-4 with TRBJ2-3. The CDR3 spans 14 residues. The CDR3 here is CASSLLQGTDTQYF.

The rearrangement links TRBV6-2 or TRBV6-3 to TRBJ1-5. The CDR3 is made up of 15 amino acids. Germline V gene lookup returns CDR1 MNHEY and CDR2 SVGEGT. The CDR3 is CASRYEGRRNQPQHF.

V and J are TRBV7-9 and TRBJ2-3; TCRdb indicates TRBD1, and absent DNA this call remains unverified. This CDR3 contains 14 residues. Germline V gene sequence: CDR1 SEHNR, CDR2 FQNEAQ (reference sequence). Here the CDR3 reads CASAMTGSRYTQYF.

This chain uses TRBV28 with TRBJ1-5. The CDR3 has 16 residues. In germline, CDR1 is MDHEN, CDR2 SYDVKM. The CDR3 loop reads CASNIKGSVGNQPQHF.

J is TRBJ1-6 and V is TRBV6-1; TCRdb lists TRBD1, though no DNA is available to test this call. Germline CDR1 is MNHNS and CDR2 is SASEGT. The CDR3 length is 15 residues. CDR3 sequence: CASIEQKQVYSPLHF.

The V gene is TRBV20-1, the J gene TRBJ2-1; TCRdb outputs TRBD1, but without DNA this stays unchecked. The length of the CDR3 is 11 residues. The germline gives CDR1 DFQATT, CDR2 SNEGSKA (reference sequence). This CDR3 is CSAIRTAEQFF.

The V call is TRBV20-1, the J call TRBJ2-7; checking the TCRdb D call of TRBD1 is not possible without DNA. The germline CDR1 and CDR2 sequences are DFQATT and SNEGSKA (reference sequence). The length of the CDR3 is 15 residues. Here the CDR3 reads CSARDWGQGGGEQYF.

The V call is TRBV20-1, the J call TRBJ2-7; TCRdb lists TRBD1, though no DNA is available to test this call. Germline CDR1 is DFQATT and CDR2 is SNEGSKA (reference sequence). The CDR3 has 13 residues. The CDR3: CSAGGHPLGEQYF.

The rearrangement uses TRBV11-1 and TRBJ2-1; TCRdb's D gene call, TRBD2, goes unchecked for lack of DNA. The germline CDR1 and CDR2 sequences are SGHAT and FQDESV (reference sequence). CDR3 length: 18 residues. The CDR3 is CASSSGTWTSGDYNEQFF.

J is TRBJ2-2 and V is TRBV12-3 or TRBV12-4. The CDR3 totals 14 residues. The CDR3 protein is CASSARTLTGELFF.

The chain has TRBV6-2 or TRBV6-3 and TRBJ2-3; TCRdb reports TRBD2, a call that lacks DNA to check it against. Per germline, CDR1 MNHEY and CDR2 SVGEGT. The CDR3 is 16 residues long. CDR3 loop: CASSRMAGGGTDTQYF.

This rearrangement joins TRBV7-9 to TRBJ2-2. This CDR3 region has 16 residues. The V gene's germline CDR1 is SEHNR and CDR2 FQNEAQ (reference sequence). This CDR3 is CASTPPVWSRSGELFF.